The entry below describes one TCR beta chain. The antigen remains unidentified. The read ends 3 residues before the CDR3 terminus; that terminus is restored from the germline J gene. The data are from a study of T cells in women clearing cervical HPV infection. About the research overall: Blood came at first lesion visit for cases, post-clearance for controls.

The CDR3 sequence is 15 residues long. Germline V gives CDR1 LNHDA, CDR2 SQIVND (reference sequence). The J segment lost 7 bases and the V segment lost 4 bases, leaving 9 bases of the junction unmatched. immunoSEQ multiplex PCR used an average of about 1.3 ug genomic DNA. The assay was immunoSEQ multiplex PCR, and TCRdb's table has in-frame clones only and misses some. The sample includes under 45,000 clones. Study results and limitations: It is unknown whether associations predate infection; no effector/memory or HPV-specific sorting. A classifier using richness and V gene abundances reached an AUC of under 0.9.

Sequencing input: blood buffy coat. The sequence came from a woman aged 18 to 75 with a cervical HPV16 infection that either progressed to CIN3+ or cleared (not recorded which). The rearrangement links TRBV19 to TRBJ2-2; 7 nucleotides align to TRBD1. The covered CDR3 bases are TGTGCCAGTAGTACCCACAGGGGTATGGTCGGGGAG. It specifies CASSTHRGMVGE. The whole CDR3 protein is CASSTHRGMVGELFF. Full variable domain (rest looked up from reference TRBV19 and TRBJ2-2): DGGITQSPKYLFRKEGQNVTLSCEQNLNHDAMYWYRQDPGQGLRLIYYSQIVNDFQKGDIAEGYSVSREKKESFPLTVTSAQKNPTAFYLCASSTHRGMVGELFFGEGSRLTVL.